Below are 21 T cell receptor beta chains sequenced from a single sample in a study of technical replicates of blood from a few donors. Data came from immunoSEQ multiplex PCR; TCRdb stores just in-frame clones and leaves some out. The sample carries around 72,000 clones, about 90% recorded once. The specimen sequenced was T cells isolated from PBMCs. The receptors originated from a human donor in good health.

V gene TRBV28 combines with J gene TRBJ2-7; TRBD2 might be the D (6 bases). The V gene lost 5 bases and the J gene lost 4 bases, with 6 bases spanning the gap. Germline CDR1 is MDHEN and CDR2 is SYDVKM. This CDR3 has 11 residues. In DNA form, the CDR3 reads TGTGCCAGCAGTCTAGCGTACGAGCAGTACTTC. Protein sequence: CASSLAYEQYF.

J is TRBJ1-1 and V is TRBV6-1; TRBD1 might be the D (6 bases). V was cut by 4 bases and J by 11 bases, with 17 bases left in between. Looked up from germline, CDR1 is MNHNS and CDR2 is SASEGT. The CDR3 has 13 residues. CDR3 DNA sequence: TGTGCCAGCAGTGGTCTGGGGGCGCGAAGGGCTTTCTTT. The encoded protein is CASSGLGARRAFF.

This clone has just a few counts. This rearrangement joins TRBV28 to TRBJ1-2; a possible D gene is TRBD1 (6 bases). V lost 8 bases and J 4 bases, leaving 11 bases between the germline ends. Per germline, CDR1 MDHEN and CDR2 SYDVKM. CDR3 length: 12 residues. The CDR3 nucleotides are TGTGCCAGCGAGGGGACAATCTATGGCTACACCTTC. This translates into CASEGTIYGYTF.

This clone was seen a single time. The rearrangement links TRBV21-1 to TRBJ1-5. TRBV21-1 constitutes a pseudogene. This CDR3 has 15 amino acids. The CDR3 DNA reads as TGTGCCAGCATAAAGAGGAGTCCGTGCGATCAGCCCCAGCATTTT. Its translation: CASIKRSPCDQPQHF.

The chain uses TRBV7-2 and TRBJ2-1, with a weak D call TRBD2 (5 bases). Trimming pared 0 bases from V and 1 base from J, leaving 10 bases between. The germline CDR1 and CDR2 sequences are SGHTA and FQGNSA. This CDR3 region has 16 residues. In DNA, the CDR3 is TGTGCCAGCAGCTTAGCCGGGGTCGGATCCTACAATGAGCAGTTCTTC. The encoded protein is CASSLAGVGSYNEQFF.

This clone was found once. The genes are TRBV6-6 and TRBJ2-1, with 11 bases lining up with TRBD2. V dropped 6 bases and J dropped 5; count of bases not matched to a gene: 6. The CDR3 runs 15 residues. CDR1 is MNHNY, CDR2 SVGAGI, per germline (reference sequence). CDR3 loop: CASSLLAGVNNEQFF. In DNA, the CDR3 is TGTGCCAGCAGCCTACTAGCGGGAGTTAACAATGAGCAGTTCTTC.

V usage is TRBV7-9 and J usage is TRBJ2-7; 9 positions match TRBD1. V lost 3 bases, J lost 4 bases, and 7 bases stayed unmatched. The CDR3 loop spans 15 amino acids. The germline gives CDR1 SEHNR, CDR2 FQNEAQ (reference sequence). CDR3 residues: CASSFRVQGAYEQYF. In DNA form, the CDR3 reads TGTGCCAGCAGCTTCCGAGTACAGGGGGCGTACGAGCAGTACTTC.

V and J are TRBV11-3 and TRBJ1-1; 7 bases fit TRBD1. This CDR3 contains 13 residues. The J segment lost 7 bases and the V segment lost 5 bases, leaving 7 bases of the junction unmatched. CDR1 is SGHNT, CDR2 YENEEA, per germline. The CDR3 nucleotides read TGTGCCAGCAGCCAACCGGGGACAGATGAAGCTTTCTTT. It codes for CASSQPGTDEAFF.

The chain carries TRBV7-2 and TRBJ1-3; the D gene is possibly TRBD1 (6 bases). Looked up from germline, CDR1 is SGHTA and CDR2 is FQGNSA. The V and J ends lost 1 base and 4 bases respectively, with 11 bases between them. The CDR3 is made up of 15 amino acids. CDR3 coding DNA: TGTGCCAGCAGCTTAGACCAGGGGCGAGGAAACACCATATATTTT. Translating gives CASSLDQGRGNTIYF.

The chain employs TRBV9 and TRBJ2-2; 10 positions match TRBD1. Trimming cost V 4 bases and J 7 bases; bases outside gene matches: 4. Per the germline V gene, CDR1 is SGDLS and CDR2 is YYNGEE. There are 14 residues in the CDR3. The CDR3 sequence is CASSRQGASGELFF. The CDR3 DNA sequence: TGTGCCAGCAGCCGACAGGGGGCGAGCGGGGAGCTGTTTTTT.

Concerning this clone: One end of the junction varies from germline; a read error may be responsible. The chain employs TRBV7-8 and TRBJ2-3, with 9 bases lining up with TRBD2. The germline V gene encodes CDR1 SGHVS and CDR2 FQNEAQ. CDR3 length: 17 residues. CDR3 loop: CASSLGFLSGSTDMQYF. The CDR3, as DNA: TGTGCCAGCAGCTTAGGGTTCCTTAGCGGGAGTACAGATATGCAGTATTTT.

This clone has more than one count but fewer than ten. The rearrangement links TRBV5-6 to TRBJ1-3; no definite D call. V lost 1 base and J 4 bases, leaving 15 bases between the germline ends. The length of the CDR3 is 16 residues. Germline V gives CDR1 SGHDT, CDR2 YYEEEE. This CDR3 reads CASSLTRDLGGNTIYF. Here the CDR3 DNA reads TGTGCCAGCAGCTTGACTCGGGATTTAGGGGGAAACACCATATATTTT.

The V call is TRBV9, the J call TRBJ2-2, with D maybe TRBD2 (5 bases). The CDR3 has 14 amino acids. Trimming pared 0 bases from V and 4 bases from J, leaving 7 bases between. CDR1 and CDR2 from the germline V gene are SGDLS and YYNGEE. CDR3 nucleotides: TGTGCCAGCAGCGTAGTAGAGGGCACCGGGGAGCTGTTTTTT. This gives the protein CASSVVEGTGELFF.

The rearrangement joins TRBV4-2 to TRBJ1-3; the match to TRBD1 covers 8 bases. The trim removed 0 bases at V and 3 bases at J, leaving 7 bases unmatched. The CDR3 contains 17 residues. Germline lookup yields CDR1 LGHNA and CDR2 YNFKEQ. CDR3 in amino acids: CASSQDSRGPYGNTIYF. CDR3 coding DNA: TGTGCCAGCAGCCAAGACAGCAGGGGGCCGTATGGAAACACCATATATTTT.

This chain connects TRBV29-1 to TRBJ2-1; D gene unclear. This CDR3 contains 13 residues. The ends were cut back, 7 bases at V and 2 bases at J, with 12 bases in the middle. The germline gives CDR1 SQVTM, CDR2 ANQGSEA. For the CDR3, the DNA is TGCAGCGGTTTCCCACTCACCTACAATGAGCAGTTCTTC. As protein: CSGFPLTYNEQFF.

The chain has TRBV7-6 and TRBJ1-1, with a tentative D call TRBD1 (5 bases). The CDR3 contains 14 residues. The V gene lost 10 bases and the J gene lost 7 bases, with 22 bases spanning the gap. Germline loops: CDR1 SGHVS, CDR2 FNYEAQ. The CDR3 reads CATFRASWGDEAFF. The CDR3 DNA is TGTGCCACCTTCAGGGCTTCCTGGGGGGATGAAGCTTTCTTT.

This chain uses TRBV30 with TRBJ2-7, with 8 bases lining up with TRBD2. The CDR3 runs 13 residues. Germline assignment: CDR1 GTSNPN and CDR2 SVGIG (reference sequence). Trimming took 3 bases from V and 3 from J; bases not matched to a gene: 4. CDR3 protein: CAWSRGGSYEQYF. The CDR3 DNA follows: TGTGCCTGGAGCCGGGGGGGGAGCTACGAGCAGTACTTC.

The V and J genes are TRBV9 and TRBJ1-1; no reliable D call. The CDR3 is 13 amino acids. Trimming pared 6 bases from V and 1 base from J, leaving 10 bases between. Germline values: CDR1 SGDLS, CDR2 YYNGEE. The CDR3: CASTAHENTEAFF. CDR3 DNA: TGTGCCAGCACCGCACACGAGAACACTGAAGCTTTCTTT.

The V gene is TRBV30, the J gene TRBJ2-4; 7 nucleotides agree with TRBD2. Looked up from germline, CDR1 is GTSNPN and CDR2 is SVGIG (reference sequence). The CDR3 totals 16 residues. The ends lost 3 bases at V and 3 bases at J; junction bases unmatched: 11. The CDR3 reads CAWRVLARDVKNIQYF. CDR3 DNA sequence: TGTGCCTGGAGGGTACTAGCGAGAGATGTCAAAAACATTCAGTACTTC.

The CDR3 DNA reads TGTGCCAGCAGCTATACAGGGCTCGAGCAGTACTTC. Amino acids: CASSYTGLEQYF. The V gene is TRBV5-6, the J gene TRBJ2-7, with D perhaps matching TRBD1 (6 bases). CDR1 is SGHDT, CDR2 YYEEEE, per germline. The length of the CDR3 is 12 residues. V was shortened by 3 bases and J by 6 bases, with 10 bases between the two germline ends.

The chain uses TRBV5-1 and TRBJ1-1; TRBD1 might be the D (5 bases). Trimming took 4 bases from V and 4 from J, leaving 11 bases between them. CDR1 SGHRS and CDR2 YFSETQ come from the germline V gene. This CDR3 has 13 residues. The CDR3 region has the DNA TGCGCCAGCAGCCCTCACCAGGGCACTGAAGCTTTCTTT. Residues: CASSPHQGTEAFF.